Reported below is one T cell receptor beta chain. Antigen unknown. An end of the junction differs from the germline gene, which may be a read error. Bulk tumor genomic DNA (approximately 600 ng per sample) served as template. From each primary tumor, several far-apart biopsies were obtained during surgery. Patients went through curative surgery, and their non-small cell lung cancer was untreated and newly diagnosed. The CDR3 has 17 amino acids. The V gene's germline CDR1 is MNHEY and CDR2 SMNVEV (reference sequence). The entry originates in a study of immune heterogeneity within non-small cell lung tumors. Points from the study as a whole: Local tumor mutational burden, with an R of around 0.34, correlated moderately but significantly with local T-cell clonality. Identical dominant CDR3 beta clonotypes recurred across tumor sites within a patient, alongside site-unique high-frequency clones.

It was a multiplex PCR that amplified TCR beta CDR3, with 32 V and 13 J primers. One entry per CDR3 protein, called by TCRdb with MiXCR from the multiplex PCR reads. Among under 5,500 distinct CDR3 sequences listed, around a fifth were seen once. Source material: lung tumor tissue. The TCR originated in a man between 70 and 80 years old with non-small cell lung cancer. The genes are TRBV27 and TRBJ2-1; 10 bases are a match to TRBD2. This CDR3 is CANSLYQASGSSYEQFF. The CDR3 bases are TGTGCCAACAGTCTTTATCAGGCTAGCGGGAGTTCTTATGAGCAGTTCTTC.